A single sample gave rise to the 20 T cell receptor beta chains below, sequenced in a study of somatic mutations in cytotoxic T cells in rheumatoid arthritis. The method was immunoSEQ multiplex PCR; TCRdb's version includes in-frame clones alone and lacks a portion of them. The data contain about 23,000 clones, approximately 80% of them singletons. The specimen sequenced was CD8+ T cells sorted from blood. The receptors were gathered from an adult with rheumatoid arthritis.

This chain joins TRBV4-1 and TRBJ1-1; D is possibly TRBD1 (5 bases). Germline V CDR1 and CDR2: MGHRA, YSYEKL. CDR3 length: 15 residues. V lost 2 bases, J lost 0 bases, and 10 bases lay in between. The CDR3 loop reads CASSQNGGLNTEAFF. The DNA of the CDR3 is TGCGCCAGCAGCCAAAACGGGGGGTTGAACACTGAAGCTTTCTTT.

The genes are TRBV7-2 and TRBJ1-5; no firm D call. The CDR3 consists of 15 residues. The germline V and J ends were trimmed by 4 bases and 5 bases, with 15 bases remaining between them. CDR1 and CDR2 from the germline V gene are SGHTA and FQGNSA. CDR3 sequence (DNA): TGTGCCAGCAGCTCTTTTCCGGGAATCGATCAGCCCCAGCATTTT. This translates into CASSSFPGIDQPQHF.

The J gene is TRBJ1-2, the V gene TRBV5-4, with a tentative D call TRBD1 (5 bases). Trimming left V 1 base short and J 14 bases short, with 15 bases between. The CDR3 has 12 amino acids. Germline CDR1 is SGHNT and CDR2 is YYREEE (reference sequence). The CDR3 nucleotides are TGTGCCAGCAGCTTGTGGTCAGGGTGGGAGACCTTC. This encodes CASSLWSGWETF.

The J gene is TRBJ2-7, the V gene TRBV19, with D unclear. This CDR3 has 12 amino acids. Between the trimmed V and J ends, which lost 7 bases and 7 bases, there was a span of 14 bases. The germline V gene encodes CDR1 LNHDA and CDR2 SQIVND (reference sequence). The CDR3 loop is CASTDGILEQYF. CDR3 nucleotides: TGTGCCAGTACCGACGGAATCTTGGAGCAGTACTTC.

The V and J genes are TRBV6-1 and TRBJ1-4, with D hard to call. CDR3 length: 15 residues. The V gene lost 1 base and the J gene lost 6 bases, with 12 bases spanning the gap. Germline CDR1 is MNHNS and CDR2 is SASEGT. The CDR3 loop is CASSEDAGWDEKLFF. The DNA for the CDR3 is TGTGCCAGCAGTGAAGACGCGGGGTGGGATGAAAAACTGTTTTTT.

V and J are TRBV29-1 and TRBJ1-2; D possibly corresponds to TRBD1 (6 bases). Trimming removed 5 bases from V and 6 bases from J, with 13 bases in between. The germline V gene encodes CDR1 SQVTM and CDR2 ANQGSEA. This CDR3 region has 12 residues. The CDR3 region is CSVLDRTDGYTF. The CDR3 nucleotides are TGCAGCGTTTTGGACAGAACTGATGGCTACACCTTC. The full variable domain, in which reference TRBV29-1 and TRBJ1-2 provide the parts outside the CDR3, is SAVISQKPSRDICQRGTSLTIQCQVDSQVTMMFWYRQQPGQSLTLIATANQGSEATYESGFVIDKFPISRPNLTFSTLTVSNMSPEDSSIYLCSVLDRTDGYTFGSGTRLTVV.

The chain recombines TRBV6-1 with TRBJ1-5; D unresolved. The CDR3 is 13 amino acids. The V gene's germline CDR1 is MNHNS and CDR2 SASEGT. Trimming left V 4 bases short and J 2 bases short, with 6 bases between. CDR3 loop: CASSGLGNQPQHF. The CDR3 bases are TGTGCCAGCAGTGGATTAGGCAATCAGCCCCAGCATTTT.

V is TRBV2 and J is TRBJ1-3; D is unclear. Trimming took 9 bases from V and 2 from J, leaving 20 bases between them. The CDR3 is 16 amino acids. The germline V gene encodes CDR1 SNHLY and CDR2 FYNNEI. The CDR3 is CASIQGPREPGNTIYF. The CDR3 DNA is TGTGCCAGTATACAAGGGCCCCGCGAGCCTGGAAACACCATATATTTT.

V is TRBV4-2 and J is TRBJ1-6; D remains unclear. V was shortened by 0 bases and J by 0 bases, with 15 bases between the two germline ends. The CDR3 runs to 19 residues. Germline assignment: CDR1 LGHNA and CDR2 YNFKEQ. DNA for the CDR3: TGTGCCAGCAGCCAAGATGTTGCAGAGTTGAGCTCCTATAATTCACCCCTCCACTTT. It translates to CASSQDVAELSSYNSPLHF.

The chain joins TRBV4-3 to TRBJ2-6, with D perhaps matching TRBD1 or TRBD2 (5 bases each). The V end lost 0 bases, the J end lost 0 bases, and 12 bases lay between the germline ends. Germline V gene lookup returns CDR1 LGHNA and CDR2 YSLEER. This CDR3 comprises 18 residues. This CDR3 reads CASSQEEGSHSGANVLTF. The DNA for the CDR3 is TGCGCCAGCAGCCAAGAAGAGGGGTCGCACTCTGGGGCCAACGTCCTGACTTTC.

The CDR3 region has the DNA TGTGCCAGCAGCTTATCTTCCGGGACTCCGCAGGCTGAGCAGTTCTTC. It codes for CASSLSSGTPQAEQFF. The rearrangement links TRBV7-9 to TRBJ2-1, with D tentatively TRBD2 (6 bases). The CDR3 consists of 16 residues. From germline, CDR1 is SEHNR and CDR2 FQNEAQ (reference sequence). The V and J ends lost 2 bases and 9 bases respectively, with 20 bases between them.

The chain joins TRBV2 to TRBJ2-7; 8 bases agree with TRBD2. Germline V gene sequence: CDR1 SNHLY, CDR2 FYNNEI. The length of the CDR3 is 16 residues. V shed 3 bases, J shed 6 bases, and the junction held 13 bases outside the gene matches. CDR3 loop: CASSEIPGLVDFEQYF. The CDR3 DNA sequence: TGTGCCAGCAGTGAGATACCGGGACTAGTGGACTTCGAGCAGTACTTC.

CDR3 DNA: TGTGCCAGCAGTTTAATCCGGAATTCACCCCTCCACTTT. Translation: CASSLIRNSPLHF. This chain joins TRBV27 and TRBJ1-6; D ambiguous. The CDR3 is made up of 13 amino acids. Trimming shortened V by 2 bases and J by 7 bases, and 6 bases separated the two germline ends. Germline V CDR1 and CDR2: MNHEY, SMNVEV (reference sequence).

The CDR3 DNA is TGTGCCAGCAGTAACCTCGTGGACGGGAACACTGAAGCTTTCTTT. It translates to CASSNLVDGNTEAFF. The chain employs TRBV6-5 and TRBJ1-1, with D unclear. CDR1 MNHEY and CDR2 SVGAGI come from the germline V gene. This CDR3 has 15 amino acids. The V end lost 5 bases, the J end lost 1 base, and 14 bases lay between the germline ends.

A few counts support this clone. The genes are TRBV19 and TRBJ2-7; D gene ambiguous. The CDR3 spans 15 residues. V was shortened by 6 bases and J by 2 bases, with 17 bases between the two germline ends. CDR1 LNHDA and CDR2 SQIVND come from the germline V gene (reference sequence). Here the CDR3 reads CASSRDPSLPYEQYF. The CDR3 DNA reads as TGTGCCAGTAGCCGCGACCCCTCTCTTCCCTACGAGCAGTACTTC.

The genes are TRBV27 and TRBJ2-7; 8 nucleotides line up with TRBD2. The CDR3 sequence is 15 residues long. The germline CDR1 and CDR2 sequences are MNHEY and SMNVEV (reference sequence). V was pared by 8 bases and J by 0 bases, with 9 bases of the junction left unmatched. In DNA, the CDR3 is TGTGCCAGCGCCTCCGGGGGGGCCAGCTCCTACGAGCAGTACTTC. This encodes CASASGGASSYEQYF.

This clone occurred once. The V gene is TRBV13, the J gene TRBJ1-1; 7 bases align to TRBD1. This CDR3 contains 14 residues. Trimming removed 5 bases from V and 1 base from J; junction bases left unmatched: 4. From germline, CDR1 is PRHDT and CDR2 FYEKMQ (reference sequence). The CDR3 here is CASSPYRGNTEAFF. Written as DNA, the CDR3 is TGTGCCAGCAGCCCGTACAGGGGGAACACTGAAGCTTTCTTT.

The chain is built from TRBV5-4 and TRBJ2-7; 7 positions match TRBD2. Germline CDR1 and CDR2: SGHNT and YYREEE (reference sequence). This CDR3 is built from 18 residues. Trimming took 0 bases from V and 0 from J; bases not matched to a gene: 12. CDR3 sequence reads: CASSLGGRVAPSSYEQYF. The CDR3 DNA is TGTGCCAGCAGCTTGGGGGGGAGGGTTGCGCCTAGCTCCTACGAGCAGTACTTC.

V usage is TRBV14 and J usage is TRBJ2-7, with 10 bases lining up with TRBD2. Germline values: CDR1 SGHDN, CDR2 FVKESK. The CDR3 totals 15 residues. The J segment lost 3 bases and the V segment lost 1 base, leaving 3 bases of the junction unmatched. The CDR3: CASSQVASGGYEQYF. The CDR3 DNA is TGTGCCAGCAGCCAAGTGGCTAGCGGGGGCTACGAGCAGTACTTC.

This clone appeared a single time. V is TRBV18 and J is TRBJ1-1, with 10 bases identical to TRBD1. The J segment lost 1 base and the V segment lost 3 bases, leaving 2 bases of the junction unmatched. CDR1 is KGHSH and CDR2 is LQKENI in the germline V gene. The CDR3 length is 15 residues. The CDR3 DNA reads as TGTGCCAGCTCACCGGGACAGGGGTCGAACACTGAAGCTTTCTTT. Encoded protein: CASSPGQGSNTEAFF.